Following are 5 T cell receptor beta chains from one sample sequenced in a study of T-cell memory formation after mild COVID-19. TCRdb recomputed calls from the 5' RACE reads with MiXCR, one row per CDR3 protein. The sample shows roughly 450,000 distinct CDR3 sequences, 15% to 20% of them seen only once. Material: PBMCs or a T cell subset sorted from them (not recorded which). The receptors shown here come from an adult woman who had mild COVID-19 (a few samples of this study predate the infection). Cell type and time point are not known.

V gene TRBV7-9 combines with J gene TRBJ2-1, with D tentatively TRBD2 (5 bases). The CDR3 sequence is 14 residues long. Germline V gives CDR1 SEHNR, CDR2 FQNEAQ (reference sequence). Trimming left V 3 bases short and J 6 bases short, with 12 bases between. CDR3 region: CASSLTRVLNEQFF. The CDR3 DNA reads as TGTGCCAGCAGCTTGACGAGGGTCCTCAATGAGCAGTTCTTC.

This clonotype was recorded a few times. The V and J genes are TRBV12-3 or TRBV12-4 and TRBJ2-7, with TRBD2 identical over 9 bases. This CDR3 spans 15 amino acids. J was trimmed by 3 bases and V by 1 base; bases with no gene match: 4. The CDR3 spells CASSLGGRAGYEQYF. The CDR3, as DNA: TGTGCCAGCAGTTTAGGCGGGAGGGCCGGCTACGAGCAGTACTTC.

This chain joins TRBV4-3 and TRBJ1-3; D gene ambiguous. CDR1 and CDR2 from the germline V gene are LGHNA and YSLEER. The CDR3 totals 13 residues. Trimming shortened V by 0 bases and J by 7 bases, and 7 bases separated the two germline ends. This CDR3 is CASSQDRRNTIYF. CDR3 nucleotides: TGCGCCAGCAGCCAAGACAGGCGGAACACCATATATTTT.

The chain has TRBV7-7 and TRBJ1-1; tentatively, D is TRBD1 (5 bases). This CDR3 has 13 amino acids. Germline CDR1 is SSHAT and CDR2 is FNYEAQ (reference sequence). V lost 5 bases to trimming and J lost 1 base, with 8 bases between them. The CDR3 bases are TGTGCCAGCAGCACCGACAGGAACACTGAAGCTTTCTTT. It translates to CASSTDRNTEAFF.

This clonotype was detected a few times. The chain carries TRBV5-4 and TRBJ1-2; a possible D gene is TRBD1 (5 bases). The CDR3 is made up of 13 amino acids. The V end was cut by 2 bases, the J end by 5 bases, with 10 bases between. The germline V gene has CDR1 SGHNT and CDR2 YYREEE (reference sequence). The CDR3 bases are TGTGCCAGCAGCTTCCCCGCAGGGTATGGCTACACCTTC. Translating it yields CASSFPAGYGYTF.